This TCR beta chain comes out of a study of cytomegalovirus exposure and HLA in healthy donors. Only in-frame clones appear in the TCRdb table, and some are missing; sequencing was by immunoSEQ multiplex PCR. The sample contains 70,000 to 90,000 clones, just under 85% of which appear only once. Notes on this clone: Antigen unknown.

Germline CDR1 SGHRS, CDR2 YFSETQ. This CDR3 has 15 residues. The V segment lost 8 bases and the J segment 4 bases; nucleotides outside the gene matches: 10. The donors were part of the approximately 130-subject validation cohort, which stood apart from the 666-subject first cohort. Study-wide points: Rarity held for most TCR sequences, but there were some public TCRs that occurred in many donors. The authors listed approximately 150 TCR beta chains as cytomegalovirus-associated. The tendency of first-cohort TCR clusters to co-occur in the 120 or so validation repertoires emerged from a later analysis.

The clonotype comes from a man aged 25 to 40 in good health and CMV-seronegative. This chain links TRBV5-1 with TRBJ2-1; 9 bases line up with TRBD2. The sample was PBMCs. CDR3 nucleotides: TGCGCCAGTAGGATGTCTAGCGGGGAATACAATGAGCAGTTCTTC. Translation gives CASRMSSGEYNEQFF.